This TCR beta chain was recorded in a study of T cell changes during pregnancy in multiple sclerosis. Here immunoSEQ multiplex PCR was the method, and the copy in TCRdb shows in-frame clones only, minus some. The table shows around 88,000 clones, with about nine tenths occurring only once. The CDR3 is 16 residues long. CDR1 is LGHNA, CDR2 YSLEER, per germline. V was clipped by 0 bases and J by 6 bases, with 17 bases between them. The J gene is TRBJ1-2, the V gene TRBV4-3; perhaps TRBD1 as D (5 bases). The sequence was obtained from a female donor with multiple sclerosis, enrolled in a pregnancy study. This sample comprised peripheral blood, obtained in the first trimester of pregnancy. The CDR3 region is CASSQDRGTEFHGYTF. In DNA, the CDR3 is TGCGCCAGCAGCCAAGATCGGGGGACCGAGTTCCATGGCTACACCTTC.